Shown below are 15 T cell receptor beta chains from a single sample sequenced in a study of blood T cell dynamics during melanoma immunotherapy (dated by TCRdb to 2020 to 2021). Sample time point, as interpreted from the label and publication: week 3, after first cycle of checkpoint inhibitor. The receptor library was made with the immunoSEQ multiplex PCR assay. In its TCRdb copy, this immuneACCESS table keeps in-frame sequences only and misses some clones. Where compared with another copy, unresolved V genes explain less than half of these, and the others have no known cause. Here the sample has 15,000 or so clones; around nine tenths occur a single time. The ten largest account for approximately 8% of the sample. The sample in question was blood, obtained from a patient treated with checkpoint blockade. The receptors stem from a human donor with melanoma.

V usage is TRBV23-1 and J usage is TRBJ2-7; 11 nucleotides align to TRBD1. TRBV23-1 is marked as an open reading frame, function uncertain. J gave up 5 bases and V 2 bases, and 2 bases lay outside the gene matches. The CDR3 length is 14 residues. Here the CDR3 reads CASSQGTGGDEQYF. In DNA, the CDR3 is TGCGCCAGCAGTCAAGGGACAGGGGGGGACGAGCAGTACTTC.

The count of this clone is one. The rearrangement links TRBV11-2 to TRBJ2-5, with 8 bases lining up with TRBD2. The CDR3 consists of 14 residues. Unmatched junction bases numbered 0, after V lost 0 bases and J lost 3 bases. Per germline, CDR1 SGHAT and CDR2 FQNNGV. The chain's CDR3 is CASSLELAEETQYF. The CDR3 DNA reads TGTGCCAGCAGCTTAGAACTAGCGGAAGAGACCCAGTACTTC.

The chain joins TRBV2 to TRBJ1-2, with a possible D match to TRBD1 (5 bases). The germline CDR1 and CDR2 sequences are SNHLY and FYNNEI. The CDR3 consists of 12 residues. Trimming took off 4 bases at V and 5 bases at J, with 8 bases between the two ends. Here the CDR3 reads CASSAAGYGYTF. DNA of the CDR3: TGTGCCAGCAGTGCGGCAGGGTATGGCTACACCTTC.

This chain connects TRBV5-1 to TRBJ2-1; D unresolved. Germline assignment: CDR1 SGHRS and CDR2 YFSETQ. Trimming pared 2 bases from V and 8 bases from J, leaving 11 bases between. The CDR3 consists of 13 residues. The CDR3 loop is CASSFGPRDEQFF. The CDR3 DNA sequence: TGCGCCAGCAGCTTCGGCCCACGAGATGAGCAGTTCTTC.

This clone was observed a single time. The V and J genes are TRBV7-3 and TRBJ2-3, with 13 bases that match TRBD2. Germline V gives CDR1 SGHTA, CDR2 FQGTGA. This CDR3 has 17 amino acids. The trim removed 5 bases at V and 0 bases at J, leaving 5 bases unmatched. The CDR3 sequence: CASSVSLAGGSTDTQYF. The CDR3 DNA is TGTGCCAGCAGCGTCTCACTAGCGGGAGGGAGCACAGATACGCAGTATTTT.

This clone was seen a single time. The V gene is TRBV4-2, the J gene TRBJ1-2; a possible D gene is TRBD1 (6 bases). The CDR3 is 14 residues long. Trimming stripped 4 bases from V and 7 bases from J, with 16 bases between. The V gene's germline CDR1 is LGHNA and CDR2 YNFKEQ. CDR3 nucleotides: TGTGCCAGCAGCCCCTCGGACAGTTCAGGTGGCTACACCTTC. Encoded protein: CASSPSDSSGGYTF.

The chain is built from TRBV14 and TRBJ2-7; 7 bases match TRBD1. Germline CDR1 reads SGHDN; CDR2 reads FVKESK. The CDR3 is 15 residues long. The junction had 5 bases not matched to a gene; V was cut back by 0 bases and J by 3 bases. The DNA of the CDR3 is TGTGCCAGCAGCCAAGATCAGACAGGGTACTACGAGCAGTACTTC. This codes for CASSQDQTGYYEQYF. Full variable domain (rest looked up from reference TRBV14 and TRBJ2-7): EAGVTQFPSHSVIEKGQTVTLRCDPISGHDNLYWYRRVMGKEIKFLLHFVKESKQDESGMPNNRFLAERTGGTYSTLKVQPAELEDSGVYFCASSQDQTGYYEQYFGPGTRLTVT.

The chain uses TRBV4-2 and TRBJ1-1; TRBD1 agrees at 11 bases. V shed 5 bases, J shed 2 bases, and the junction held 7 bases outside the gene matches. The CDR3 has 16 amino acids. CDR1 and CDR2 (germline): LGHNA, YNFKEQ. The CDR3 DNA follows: TGTGCCAGCAGCTCCGGGACAGGGGGTTCTAACACTGAAGCTTTCTTT. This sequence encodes CASSSGTGGSNTEAFF.

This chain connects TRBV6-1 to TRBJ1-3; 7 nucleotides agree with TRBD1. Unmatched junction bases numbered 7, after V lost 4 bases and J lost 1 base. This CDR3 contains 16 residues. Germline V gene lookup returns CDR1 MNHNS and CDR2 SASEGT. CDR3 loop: CASSASLTGSGNTIYF. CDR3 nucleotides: TGTGCCAGCAGTGCATCCCTGACAGGGTCTGGAAACACCATATATTTT.

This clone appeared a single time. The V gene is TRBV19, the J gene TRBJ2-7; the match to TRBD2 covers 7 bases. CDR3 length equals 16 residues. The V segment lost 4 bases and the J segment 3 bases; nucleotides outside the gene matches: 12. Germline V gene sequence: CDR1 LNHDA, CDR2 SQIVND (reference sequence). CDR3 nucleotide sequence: TGTGCCAGTAGTACGGGCCCCGGCGGGGACTACTACGAGCAGTACTTC. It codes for CASSTGPGGDYYEQYF.

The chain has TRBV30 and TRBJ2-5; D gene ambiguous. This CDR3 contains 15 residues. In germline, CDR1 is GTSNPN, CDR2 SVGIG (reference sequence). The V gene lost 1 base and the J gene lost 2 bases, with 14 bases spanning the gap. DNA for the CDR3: TGTGCCTGGAGTGAATCACGACCGGTACAAGAGACCCAGTACTTC. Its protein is CAWSESRPVQETQYF.

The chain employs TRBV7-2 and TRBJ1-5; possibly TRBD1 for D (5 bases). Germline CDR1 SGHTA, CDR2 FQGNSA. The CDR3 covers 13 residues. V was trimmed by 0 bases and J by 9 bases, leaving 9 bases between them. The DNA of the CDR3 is TGTGCCAGCAGCTTAGCTGGGGCAGGGCCCCAGCATTTT. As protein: CASSLAGAGPQHF.

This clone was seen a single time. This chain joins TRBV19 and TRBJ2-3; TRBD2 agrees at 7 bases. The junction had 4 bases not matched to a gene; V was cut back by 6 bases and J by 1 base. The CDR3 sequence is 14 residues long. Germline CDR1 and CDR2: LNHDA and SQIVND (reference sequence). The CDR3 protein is CASSPSGGTDTQYF. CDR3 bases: TGTGCCAGTAGCCCTAGCGGTGGCACAGATACGCAGTATTTT. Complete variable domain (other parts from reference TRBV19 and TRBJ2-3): DGGITQSPKYLFRKEGQNVTLSCEQNLNHDAMYWYRQDPGQGLRLIYYSQIVNDFQKGDIAEGYSVSREKKESFPLTVTSAQKNPTAFYLCASSPSGGTDTQYFGPGTRLTVL.

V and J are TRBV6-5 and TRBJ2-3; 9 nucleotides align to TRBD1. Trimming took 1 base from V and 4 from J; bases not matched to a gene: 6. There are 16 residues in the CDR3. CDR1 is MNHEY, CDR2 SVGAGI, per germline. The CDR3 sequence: CASSYLGTGLADTQYF. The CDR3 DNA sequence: TGTGCCAGCAGTTACTTAGGGACAGGGTTAGCAGATACGCAGTATTTT.

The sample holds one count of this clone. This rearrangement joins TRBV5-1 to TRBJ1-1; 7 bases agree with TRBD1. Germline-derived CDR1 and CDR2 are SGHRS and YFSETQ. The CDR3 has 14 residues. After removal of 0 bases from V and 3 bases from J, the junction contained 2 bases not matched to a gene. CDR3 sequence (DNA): TGCGCCAGCAGCTTGGGGGGACAGCACACTGAAGCTTTCTTT. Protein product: CASSLGGQHTEAFF.